Following are 9 T cell receptor beta chains from one sample sequenced in a study of cytomegalovirus exposure and HLA in healthy donors. Researchers ran the PCR with 60 Vbeta and 13 Jbeta primers. Clones were sequenced by immunoSEQ multiplex PCR, and TCRdb holds only the in-frame ones, with some missing. The table shows 170,000 or so clones, with around 80% occurring only once. Input material: PBMCs. The origin of the receptors is a man aged 18 to 30 in good health and CMV-seronegative.

On this clone: At one of its ends the junction is not consistent with the germline gene, which may arise from a read error. V and J are TRBV5-5 and TRBJ1-1; D not resolved. The CDR3 is 15 amino acids. The germline V gene encodes CDR1 SGHKS and CDR2 YYEKEE (reference sequence). This chain's CDR3 is CASSHSRGKATEAFF. DNA of the CDR3: TGCGCCAGCAGCCACAGTCGGGGAAAAGCTACTGAAGCTTTCTTT.

The rearrangement joins TRBV19 to TRBJ2-4; no firm D call. The germline V gene encodes CDR1 LNHDA and CDR2 SQIVND (reference sequence). Trimming pared 8 bases from V and 0 bases from J, leaving 8 bases between. The CDR3 runs to 13 residues. CDR3 nucleotides: TGTGCCAGTGTGGGCCTAGCCAAAAACATTCAGTACTTC. It yields the protein CASVGLAKNIQYF.

This clone was detected once. The J gene is TRBJ2-1, the V gene TRBV13, with TRBD2 identical over 9 bases. In germline, CDR1 is PRHDT, CDR2 FYEKMQ (reference sequence). The CDR3 loop spans 15 amino acids. The J segment lost 8 bases and the V segment lost 4 bases, leaving 9 bases of the junction unmatched. CDR3 nucleotide sequence: TGTGCCAGCAGCTCAATCGCGGGGGGGCCAGATGAGCAGTTCTTC. Translating it yields CASSSIAGGPDEQFF.

V is TRBV5-5 and J is TRBJ1-3; D is possibly TRBD1 (6 bases). The V and J ends lost 4 bases and 2 bases respectively, with 19 bases between them. CDR1 and CDR2 (germline): SGHKS, YYEKEE (reference sequence). CDR3 length: 17 residues. The CDR3 protein is CASSPRGGSRTGNTIYF. CDR3 nucleotides: TGTGCCAGCAGCCCCCGCGGGGGCAGTAGAACTGGAAACACCATATATTTT. The full variable domain, its missing parts supplied by reference TRBV5-5 and TRBJ1-3, is DAGVTQSPTHLIKTRGQQVTLRCSPISGHKSVSWYQQVLGQGPQFIFQYYEKEERGRGNFPDRFSARQFPNYSSELNVNALLLGDSALYLCASSPRGGSRTGNTIYFGEGSWLTVV.

V gene TRBV6-1 combines with J gene TRBJ1-2, with 10 bases fitting TRBD1. CDR1 MNHNS and CDR2 SASEGT come from the germline V gene. The J segment lost 7 bases and the V segment lost 7 bases, leaving 9 bases of the junction unmatched. CDR3 length: 14 residues. The CDR3 DNA reads as TGTGCCAGCATCCCAGGGGACAGGGGAGCTGGCTACACCTTC. This encodes CASIPGDRGAGYTF.

The chain has TRBV15 and TRBJ2-7; 10 bases are a match to TRBD1. The trim removed 5 bases at V and 5 bases at J, leaving 6 bases unmatched. Germline lookup yields CDR1 LNHNV and CDR2 YYDKDF (reference sequence). CDR3 length equals 14 residues. CDR3 region: CATSDGQGGDEQYF. CDR3 bases: TGTGCCACCAGCGACGGACAGGGGGGGGACGAGCAGTACTTC.

This chain joins TRBV28 and TRBJ1-5; possible D gene TRBD1, 5 bases. Trimming stripped 8 bases from V and 2 bases from J, with 13 bases between. The CDR3 contains 14 residues. Germline CDR1 reads MDHEN; CDR2 reads SYDVKM. CDR3: CASGLGGGNQPQHF. The CDR3 DNA is TGTGCCAGCGGGCTCGGGGGTGGCAATCAGCCCCAGCATTTT.

The chain is built from TRBV2 and TRBJ2-5; 12 positions match TRBD2. The DNA end is more similar to TRBJ2-7, so the J call may be wrong. The CDR3 loop spans 14 amino acids. Germline V lookup: CDR1 SNHLY, CDR2 FYNNEI. This chain's CDR3 is CASSVGLAGTEQYF. The CDR3 bases are TGTGCCAGCAGTGTTGGACTAGCGGGGACCGAGCAGTACTTC.

The gene calls are TRBV6-4 and TRBJ1-5; D remains unclear. The V end lost 8 bases, the J end lost 0 bases, and 8 bases lay between the germline ends. CDR1 is MRHNA and CDR2 is SNTAGT in the germline V gene. CDR3 length: 13 residues. CDR3 in amino acids: CASAQDSNQPQHF. As DNA, the CDR3 is TGTGCCAGCGCACAAGATAGCAATCAGCCCCAGCATTTT.